Given below is one T cell receptor (beta chain) in context. The data are from a study of blood T cell repertoires in COVID-19. Overall study: Collection of acute and convalescent COVID-19 samples took place in the United States, Italy and Spain. Sample material is recorded as cDNA or gDNA derived from T cells, B-cell-depleted T cells, or PBMCs.

As handled by the study authors: From reference gene primer amplification, estimates of nucleated cell counts were derived. The data were produced by immunoSEQ multiplex PCR, yet TCRdb's version contains in-frame clones alone and is incomplete. V and J calls and clone size are given by that table; D and trimming were obtained from the DNA. The sample has fewer than 85,000 clones, about 88% seen once. This TCR was sampled from a human donor in a cohort sampled during active COVID-19. Sequencing was performed on peripheral blood.

Here the CDR3 DNA reads TGCAGTGCTAGTAGAGCCAGGGGCTCCAACGTGGAAGCTTTCTTT. Protein sequence: CSASRARGSNVEAFF. The chain recombines TRBV20-1 with TRBJ1-1; TRBD1 might be the D (6 bases). V shed 3 bases and J shed 8 bases, with 22 bases lying between them. Germline assignment: CDR1 DFQATT and CDR2 SNEGSKA (reference sequence). The CDR3 sequence is 15 residues long.